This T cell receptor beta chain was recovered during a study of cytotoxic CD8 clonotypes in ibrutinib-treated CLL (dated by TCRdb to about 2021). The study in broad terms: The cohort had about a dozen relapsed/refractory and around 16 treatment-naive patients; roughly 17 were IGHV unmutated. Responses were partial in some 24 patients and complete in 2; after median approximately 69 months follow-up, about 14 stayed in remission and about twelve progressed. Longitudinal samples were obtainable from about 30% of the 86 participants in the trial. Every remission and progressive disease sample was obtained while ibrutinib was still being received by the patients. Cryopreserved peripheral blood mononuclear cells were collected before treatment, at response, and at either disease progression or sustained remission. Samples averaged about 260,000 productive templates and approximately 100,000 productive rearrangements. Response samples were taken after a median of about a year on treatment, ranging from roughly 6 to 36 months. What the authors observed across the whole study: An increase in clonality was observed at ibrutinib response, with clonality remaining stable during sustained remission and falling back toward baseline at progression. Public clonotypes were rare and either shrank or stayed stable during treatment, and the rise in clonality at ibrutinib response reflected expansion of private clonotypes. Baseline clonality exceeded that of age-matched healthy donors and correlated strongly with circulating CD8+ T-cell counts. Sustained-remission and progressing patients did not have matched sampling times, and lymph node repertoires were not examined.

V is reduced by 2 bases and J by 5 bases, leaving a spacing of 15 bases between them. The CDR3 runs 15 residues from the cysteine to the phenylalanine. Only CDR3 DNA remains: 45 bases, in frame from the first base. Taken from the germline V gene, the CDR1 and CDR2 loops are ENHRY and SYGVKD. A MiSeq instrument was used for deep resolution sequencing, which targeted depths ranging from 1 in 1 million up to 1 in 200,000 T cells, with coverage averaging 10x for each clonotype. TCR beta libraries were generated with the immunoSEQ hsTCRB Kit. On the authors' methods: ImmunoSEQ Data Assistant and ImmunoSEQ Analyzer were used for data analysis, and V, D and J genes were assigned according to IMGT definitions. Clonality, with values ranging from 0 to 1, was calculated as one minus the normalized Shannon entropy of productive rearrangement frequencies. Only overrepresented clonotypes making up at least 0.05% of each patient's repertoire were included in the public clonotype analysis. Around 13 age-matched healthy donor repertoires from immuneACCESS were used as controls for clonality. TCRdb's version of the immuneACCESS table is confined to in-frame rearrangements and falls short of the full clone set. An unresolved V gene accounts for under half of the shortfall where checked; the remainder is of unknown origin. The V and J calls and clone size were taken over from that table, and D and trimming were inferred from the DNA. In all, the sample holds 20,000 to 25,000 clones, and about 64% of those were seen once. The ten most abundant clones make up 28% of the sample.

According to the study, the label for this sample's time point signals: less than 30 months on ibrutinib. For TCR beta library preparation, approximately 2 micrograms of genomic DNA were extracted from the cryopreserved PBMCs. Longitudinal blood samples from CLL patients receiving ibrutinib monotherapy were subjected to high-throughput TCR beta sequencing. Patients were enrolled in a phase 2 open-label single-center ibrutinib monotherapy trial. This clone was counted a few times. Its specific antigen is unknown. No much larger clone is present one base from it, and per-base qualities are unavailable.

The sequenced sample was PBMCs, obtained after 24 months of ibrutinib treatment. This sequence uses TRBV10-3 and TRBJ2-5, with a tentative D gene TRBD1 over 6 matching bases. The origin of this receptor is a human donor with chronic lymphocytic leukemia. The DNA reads TGTGCCATCAGTGAGCCAACAGGGCAAGTCGAGACCCAGTACTTC. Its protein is CAISEPTGQVETQYF.